This TCR beta chain was retrieved from a study of CD8+ T cells in alopecia areata. Study as a whole: Twice daily, treated patients received 5 to 10 mg of oral tofacitinib. Study-wide findings and caveats: Lesional scalp, notably in alopecia totalis/universalis, had clonality above that of normal scalp. The study found that many expanded lesional clones persisted in scalp and blood during tofacitinib.

Turning to this clone: Its specificity is unknown.

The CDR3 is 13 amino acids. V lost 4 bases and J lost 8; bases outside the gene matches: 7. Germline V gives CDR1 SQVTM, CDR2 ANQGSEA. cDNA reverse transcribed from extracted RNA served as the sequencing template. Here immunoSEQ multiplex PCR was the method, and the copy in TCRdb shows in-frame clones only, minus some. The sample has about 160,000 clones; approximately 65% are singletons. Treatment reported: oral pan-JAK inhibitor, 5-10 mg twice daily. This sequence originates from a human donor with alopecia areata. The J gene is TRBJ2-2, the V gene TRBV29-1, with 7 bases matching TRBD1. The material was CD4+ T cells sorted from blood, obtained at week 4, from a patient treated with tofacitinib. DNA for the CDR3: TGCAGCGTTGGAACAGGGGTAGAGGGGGAGCTGTTTTTT. This codes for CSVGTGVEGELFF.